This entry lists 30 T cell receptor beta chains sequenced from one sample in a study of blood T cell repertoires in COVID-19. Sequencing was performed with immunoSEQ multiplex PCR; in TCRdb, only in-frame clones are kept and a portion is missing. The sample lists fewer than 300,000 clones, approximately 77% seen once, with about 3.4% in the top ten. The sequencing input was peripheral blood. The receptors come from a woman between 18 and 30 years old with acute or convalescent COVID-19.

This clone appeared a single time. V and J are TRBV19 and TRBJ1-2, with 9 bases aligning to TRBD1. The V segment lost 6 bases and the J segment 8 bases; nucleotides outside the gene matches: 7. This CDR3 spans 13 amino acids. CDR1 and CDR2 (germline): LNHDA, SQIVND (reference sequence). CDR3 in amino acids: CASRGRQGGGYTF. CDR3 coding DNA: TGTGCCAGTAGGGGTAGACAGGGGGGCGGCTACACCTTC.

The chain joins TRBV7-2 to TRBJ2-1, with 7 bases aligning to TRBD2. The germline V gene has CDR1 SGHTA and CDR2 FQGNSA. Losses at the gene ends were 0 bases for V and 1 base for J; bases not matched to a gene: 9. The CDR3 has 18 residues. The CDR3 sequence: CASSLAFSRERSYNEQFF. CDR3 bases: TGTGCCAGCAGCTTAGCATTCTCGCGGGAGCGGTCCTACAATGAGCAGTTCTTC.

The J gene is TRBJ1-1, the V gene TRBV30; D possibly corresponds to TRBD1 (6 bases). The CDR3 contains 12 residues. From germline, CDR1 is GTSNPN and CDR2 SVGIG (reference sequence). Trimming pared 4 bases from V and 5 bases from J, leaving 11 bases between. CDR3 loop: CAWTDRQTEAFF. The CDR3 nucleotides read TGTGCCTGGACAGACAGGCAAACTGAAGCTTTCTTT.

The chain links TRBV7-8 to TRBJ2-7, with 7 bases fitting TRBD1. Unmatched junction bases numbered 22, after V lost 1 base and J lost 7 bases. The CDR3 runs to 19 residues. From germline, CDR1 is SGHVS and CDR2 FQNEAQ. The CDR3 region is CASSLVSARGNLVGREQYF. DNA for the CDR3: TGTGCCAGCAGCTTAGTTTCGGCCAGGGGGAATCTGGTCGGCAGAGAGCAGTACTTC.

This clone was seen a handful of times. The V and J genes are TRBV11-2 and TRBJ1-5; no reliable D call. Germline V gene data show CDR1 as SGHAT and CDR2 as FQNNGV. V was cut by 1 base and J by 6 bases, with 10 bases left in between. There are 14 residues in the CDR3. The CDR3 protein is CASSLGVGVQPQHF. CDR3 DNA: TGTGCCAGCAGCTTAGGGGTCGGGGTTCAGCCCCAGCATTTT.

The chain employs TRBV27 and TRBJ2-1; TRBD2 matches at 7 bases. Germline assignment: CDR1 MNHEY and CDR2 SMNVEV (reference sequence). The CDR3 spans 18 residues. Trimming at V came to 2 bases and at J to 8 bases, leaving 18 bases not matched to a gene. CDR3 sequence: CASSLVAFERGLGDEQFF. CDR3 coding DNA: TGTGCCAGCAGTTTAGTGGCTTTCGAGCGGGGACTGGGGGATGAGCAGTTCTTC.

The sample holds a few counts of this clone. V usage is TRBV5-4 and J usage is TRBJ2-7; 11 bases line up with TRBD2. J was trimmed by 7 bases and V by 6 bases; bases with no gene match: 21. Looked up from germline, CDR1 is SGHNT and CDR2 is YYREEE (reference sequence). The CDR3 covers 18 residues. CDR3 loop: CASTQGGTSGSSRGEQYF. Written as DNA, the CDR3 is TGTGCCAGCACCCAGGGGGGTACTAGCGGGAGCAGTCGGGGAGAGCAGTACTTC.

This chain links TRBV20-1 with TRBJ1-5, with unresolved D. Germline CDR1 and CDR2: DFQATT and SNEGSKA (reference sequence). V was shortened by 3 bases and J by 3 bases, with 9 bases between the two germline ends. The CDR3 is 13 amino acids. CDR3 sequence reads: CSASTVSNQPQHF. CDR3 coding DNA: TGCAGTGCTAGTACAGTCTCCAATCAGCCCCAGCATTTT.

The chain combines TRBV27 with TRBJ2-7; 14 nucleotides agree with TRBD2. With V trimmed by 5 bases and J by 3 bases, 9 bases remained unmatched. Germline CDR1 reads MNHEY; CDR2 reads SMNVEV (reference sequence). The CDR3 covers 17 residues. CDR3 coding DNA: TGTGCCAGCAGTCCTTCGGGACTAGCGGGAGCCATCTACGAGCAGTACTTC. Translation gives CASSPSGLAGAIYEQYF.

V usage is TRBV9 and J usage is TRBJ2-2, with 8 bases lining up with TRBD2. Losses at the gene ends were 4 bases for V and 0 bases for J; bases not matched to a gene: 2. Germline V gene data show CDR1 as SGDLS and CDR2 as YYNGEE. This CDR3 spans 15 amino acids. For the CDR3, the DNA is TGTGCCAGCAGCCCGGGACTAGCGAACACCGGGGAGCTGTTTTTT. Its translation: CASSPGLANTGELFF.

The rearrangement joins TRBV9 to TRBJ1-1; D is undetermined. This CDR3 has 15 residues. V lost 0 bases to trimming and J lost 1 base, with 10 bases between them. In germline, CDR1 is SGDLS, CDR2 YYNGEE. CDR3 DNA: TGTGCCAGCAGCGTAGTGTCGTTGGCGAACACTGAAGCTTTCTTT. Residues: CASSVVSLANTEAFF. Full variable domain (rest looked up from reference TRBV9 and TRBJ1-1): DSGVTQTPKHLITATGQRVTLRCSPRSGDLSVYWYQQSLDQGLQFLIQYYNGEERAKGNILERFSAQQFPDLHSELNLSSLELGDSALYFCASSVVSLANTEAFFGQGTRLTVV.

This clone was recorded a few times. A junction boundary mismatches the germline segment, possibly from a read error. V is TRBV9 and J is TRBJ1-6; D not resolved. Germline CDR1 and CDR2: SGDLS and YYNGEE. The CDR3 length is 13 residues. The CDR3 sequence: CASSVSFNSPLHF. CDR3 coding DNA: TGTGCCAGCAGCGTATCCTTTAATTCACCCCTCCACTTT.

This chain links TRBV4-1 with TRBJ2-5; no clear D. V dropped 6 bases and J dropped 0 bases, with 20 bases sitting between them. CDR3 length: 17 amino acids. The germline V gene encodes CDR1 MGHRA and CDR2 YSYEKL. CDR3 bases: TGCGCCAGCAGTCCGGGTTCACAAGGCCCGTACCAAGAGACCCAGTACTTC. It is translated as CASSPGSQGPYQETQYF.

The J gene is TRBJ2-3, the V gene TRBV5-1; possible D gene TRBD2, 6 bases. This CDR3 contains 14 residues. The germline V gene has CDR1 SGHRS and CDR2 YFSETQ. Trimming pared 4 bases from V and 4 bases from J, leaving 13 bases between. The CDR3 is CASSPGRNPDTQYF. The CDR3 nucleotides are TGCGCCAGCAGCCCCGGGAGAAATCCAGATACGCAGTATTTT.

The chain joins TRBV6-5 to TRBJ2-7; possibly TRBD2 for D (5 bases). Germline V gene sequence: CDR1 MNHEY, CDR2 SVGAGI. V lost 10 bases, J lost 4 bases, and 20 bases lay in between. CDR3 length: 14 residues. The CDR3 is CATGLVAKGYEQYF. In nucleotides, the CDR3 is TGTGCCACCGGTCTGGTAGCGAAAGGGTACGAGCAGTACTTC.

The gene calls are TRBV6-1 and TRBJ2-1; a possible D gene is TRBD2 (6 bases). The CDR3 is made up of 15 amino acids. Germline V CDR1 and CDR2: MNHNS, SASEGT. V shed 1 base and J shed 0 bases, with 7 bases lying between them. The CDR3 DNA reads as TGTGCCAGCAGTGAAGTCGGGGGCTCCTACAATGAGCAGTTCTTC. Translation: CASSEVGGSYNEQFF.

The chain carries TRBV19 and TRBJ1-1; the D is unclear. The germline V and J ends were trimmed by 7 bases and 0 bases, with 15 bases remaining between them. The CDR3 length is 15 residues. Per the germline V gene, CDR1 is LNHDA and CDR2 is SQIVND (reference sequence). In nucleotides, the CDR3 is TGTGCCAGTATGGCGGGTAGTCACATGAACACTGAAGCTTTCTTT. Residues: CASMAGSHMNTEAFF.

The chain combines TRBV6-5 with TRBJ1-5; D is perhaps TRBD1 (5 bases). Germline V gene data show CDR1 as MNHEY and CDR2 as SVGAGI. This CDR3 has 13 residues. V was clipped by 6 bases and J by 3 bases, with 9 bases between them. The CDR3 sequence: CASRLTVNQPQHF. CDR3 DNA: TGTGCCAGCAGACTGACAGTCAATCAGCCCCAGCATTTT.

V usage is TRBV24-1 and J usage is TRBJ2-5, with D maybe TRBD1 (6 bases). In germline, CDR1 is KGHDR, CDR2 SFDVKD. V was pared by 3 bases and J by 5 bases, with 12 bases between. The length of the CDR3 is 14 residues. The CDR3 coding sequence is TGTGCCACCAGTGATCCAACAGGGTCGGAGACCCAGTACTTC. Residues: CATSDPTGSETQYF.

This clone occurred once. The chain couples TRBV6-5 to TRBJ1-2, with 7 positions matching TRBD1. Germline V lookup: CDR1 MNHEY, CDR2 SVGAGI. J gave up 6 bases and V 5 bases, and 9 bases lay outside the gene matches. CDR3 size: 14 residues. DNA of the CDR3: TGTGCCAGCAGTCCTGGGACAGTGAGAAATGGCTACACCTTC. Protein sequence: CASSPGTVRNGYTF.

The table lists this clone with a count of one. The chain couples TRBV5-6 to TRBJ1-3; no firm D call. The germline V and J ends were trimmed by 1 base and 0 bases, with 8 bases remaining between them. Germline V gene lookup returns CDR1 SGHDT and CDR2 YYEEEE. The CDR3 is 15 residues long. CDR3 sequence (DNA): TGTGCCAGCAGCTTGCCACCCAGCTCTGGAAACACCATATATTTT. Encoded protein: CASSLPPSSGNTIYF.

The chain couples TRBV28 to TRBJ2-7; 8 nucleotides align to TRBD1. CDR3 length: 13 amino acids. Germline CDR1 reads MDHEN; CDR2 reads SYDVKM. The junction had 7 bases not matched to a gene; V was cut back by 6 bases and J by 6 bases. The chain's CDR3 is CASRPGQVGEQYF. The CDR3 nucleotides are TGTGCCAGCAGGCCGGGACAGGTTGGCGAGCAGTACTTC.

The chain employs TRBV2 and TRBJ2-7, with D maybe TRBD1 (6 bases). V was trimmed by 0 bases and J by 3 bases, leaving 12 bases between them. The CDR3 is 15 residues long. Germline CDR1 and CDR2: SNHLY and FYNNEI. CDR3 in DNA: TGTGCCAGCAGTGAAGCGCCGGGACATTACTACGAGCAGTACTTC. Translation: CASSEAPGHYYEQYF. Using reference TRBV2 and TRBJ2-7 for the parts outside the CDR3, the full variable domain is EPEVTQTPSHQVTQMGQEVILRCVPISNHLYFYWYRQILGQKVEFLVSFYNNEISEKSEIFDDQFSVERPDGSNFTLKIRSTKLEDSAMYFCASSEAPGHYYEQYFGPGTRLTVT.

This sequence joins TRBV6-1 and TRBJ2-1, with a tentative D call TRBD2 (6 bases). V was clipped by 3 bases and J by 3 bases, with 24 bases between them. CDR1 and CDR2 from the germline V gene are MNHNS and SASEGT. This CDR3 contains 19 residues. The CDR3 coding sequence is TGTGCCAGCAGTGATCCGTTAATGAGGGGAGCGGGTTACTACAATGAGCAGTTCTTC. Protein product: CASSDPLMRGAGYYNEQFF.

The chain recombines TRBV29-1 with TRBJ1-2; 9 bases are shared with TRBD1. V lost 5 bases to trimming and J lost 2 bases; unmatched junction nucleotides: 3. The CDR3 extends over 13 amino acids. Per the germline V gene, CDR1 is SQVTM and CDR2 is ANQGSEA. The chain's CDR3 is CSVTGGGNYGYTF. CDR3 sequence (DNA): TGCAGCGTTACAGGGGGCGGGAACTATGGCTACACCTTC.

This chain links TRBV7-2 with TRBJ2-5; tentative D call: TRBD2 (5 bases). This CDR3 has 14 amino acids. The germline gives CDR1 SGHTA, CDR2 FQGNSA. V was pared by 4 bases and J by 7 bases, with 16 bases between. The DNA for the CDR3 is TGTGCCAGCAGCTCCTCCGGGGTTCGTGGGACCCAGTACTTC. Amino acids: CASSSSGVRGTQYF.

This clone was detected only once. The J gene is TRBJ2-1, the V gene TRBV27, with a tentative D call TRBD1 (7 bases). Germline loops: CDR1 MNHEY, CDR2 SMNVEV (reference sequence). The V end lost 4 bases, the J end lost 9 bases, and 13 bases lay between the germline ends. CDR3 length: 13 amino acids. The CDR3 region is CASSSYQGGEQFF. CDR3 DNA: TGTGCCAGCAGTTCCTACCAGGGGGGTGAGCAGTTCTTC.

CDR3 in DNA: TGCGCCAGCAGCCAACGGGGTGTTGCTGGCTACACCTTC. This codes for CASSQRGVAGYTF. The V call is TRBV4-3, the J call TRBJ1-2; D remains unclear. This CDR3 region has 13 residues. The germline gives CDR1 LGHNA, CDR2 YSLEER. V was shortened by 2 bases and J by 7 bases, with 11 bases between the two germline ends.

The gene calls are TRBV19 and TRBJ2-1; D is perhaps TRBD2 (5 bases). This CDR3 spans 11 amino acids. V dropped 3 bases and J dropped 12 bases, with 9 bases sitting between them. CDR1 and CDR2 from the germline V gene are LNHDA and SQIVND (reference sequence). The CDR3 spells CASSMGGGQFF. CDR3 nucleotides: TGTGCCAGTAGTATGGGCGGAGGGCAGTTCTTC.

This rearrangement joins TRBV6-5 to TRBJ1-1, with 8 bases identical to TRBD1. The germline V gene has CDR1 MNHEY and CDR2 SVGAGI. V lost 2 bases and J lost 0; bases outside the gene matches: 5. This CDR3 region has 16 residues. CDR3 DNA: TGTGCCAGCAGTTACAGGACAGGGCCGCTGAACACTGAAGCTTTCTTT. Translating gives CASSYRTGPLNTEAFF.